What follows is one T cell receptor beta chain and its context. Profiled with immunoSEQ multiplex PCR; TCRdb holds only in-frame clones, not every one. The repertoire holds about 200,000 clones, with 80% to 90% as singletons. This specimen comes from a study of blood T cell repertoires in COVID-19. Across the whole study: Researchers got acute and convalescent COVID-19 samples from the United States, Italy and Spain.

Enrollees, roughly 18 to 89 years old, lived in 25 or so US areas. Cohort 3 donors counted as recovered after two negative PCRs, clearance, or resolved symptoms. This CDR3 region has 13 residues. The junction had 9 bases not matched to a gene; V was cut back by 3 bases and J by 13 bases. CDR1 is MNHNS, CDR2 SASEGT, per germline. V is TRBV6-1 and J is TRBJ1-5, with 7 bases identical to TRBD1. The receptor was derived from a woman between 18 and 29 years old who had recovered from COVID-19. The sequenced sample was PBMCs or T cells enriched from blood (not recorded which). The CDR3 region has the DNA TGTGCCAGCAGTGACCATCACACGGGACAGCAGCATTTT. Translating gives CASSDHHTGQQHF.